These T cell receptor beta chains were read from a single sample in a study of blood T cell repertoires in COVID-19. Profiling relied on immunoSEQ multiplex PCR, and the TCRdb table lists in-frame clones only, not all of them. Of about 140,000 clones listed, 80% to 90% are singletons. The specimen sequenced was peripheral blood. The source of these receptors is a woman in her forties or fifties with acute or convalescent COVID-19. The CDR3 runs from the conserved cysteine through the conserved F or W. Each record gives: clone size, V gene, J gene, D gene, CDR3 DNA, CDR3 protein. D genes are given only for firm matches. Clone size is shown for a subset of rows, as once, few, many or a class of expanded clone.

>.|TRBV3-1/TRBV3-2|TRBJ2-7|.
TGTGCCAGCAGCCAAGGGGCCTCCTCCTACGAGCAGTACTTC
CASSQGASSYEQYF
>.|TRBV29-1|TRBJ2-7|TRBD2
TGCAGCGTTGATTCCGGGAGGGGTCTCTACGAGCAGTACTTC
CSVDSGRGLYEQYF
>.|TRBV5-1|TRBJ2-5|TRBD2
TGCGCCAGCAGCTACGGGACTAGCGGGGGGGCGCGAGAGACCCAGTACTTC
CASSYGTSGGARETQYF
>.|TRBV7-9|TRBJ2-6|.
TGTGCCAGCAGCTTAATTCTCGGGGCCAACGTCCTGACTTTC
CASSLILGANVLTF
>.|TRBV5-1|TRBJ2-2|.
TGCGCCAGCAGCTTGGATCTAGGAGCGCCCGGGGAGCTGTTTTTT
CASSLDLGAPGELFF
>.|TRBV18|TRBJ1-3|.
TGTGCCAGCTCACCATTGGGCGGAAACACCATATATTTT
CASSPLGGNTIYF
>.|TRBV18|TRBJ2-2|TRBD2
TGTGCCAGCTCACCATGGTACGGGAGGGAGATTACCGGGGAGCTGTTTTTT
CASSPWYGREITGELFF
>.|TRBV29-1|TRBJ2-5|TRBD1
TGCAGCGTTTATAAGGGATTGACAGGGGCGACTGGGACCCAGTACTTC
CSVYKGLTGATGTQYF
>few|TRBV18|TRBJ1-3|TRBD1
TGTGCCAGCTCACCCGGGACAGGGACAAACACCATATATTTT
CASSPGTGTNTIYF
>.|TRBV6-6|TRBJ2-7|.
TGTGCCAGCAGTAAGCCAGGTGGGCTTTGGGACTTC
CASSKPGGLWDF
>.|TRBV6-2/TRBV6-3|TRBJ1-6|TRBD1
TGTGCCAGCAGCCCAGACAGGGACAATTCACCCCTCCACTTT
CASSPDRDNSPLHF
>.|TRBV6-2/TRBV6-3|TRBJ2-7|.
TGTGCCAGCAGCCGCCCCACAACCTACGAGCAGTACTTC
CASSRPTTYEQYF
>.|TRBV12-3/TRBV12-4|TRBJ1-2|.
TGTGCCAGCAGTTCCGGGTTTTACGGCTACACCTTC
CASSSGFYGYTF
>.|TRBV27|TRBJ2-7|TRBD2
TGTGCCAGCACCAGAGGACCGGGACTAGCGGACGAGCAGTACTTC
CASTRGPGLADEQYF
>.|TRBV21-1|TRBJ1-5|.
TGTGCCAGCAGCGAGGACAGGGCGTACAATCAGCCCCAGCATTTT
CASSEDRAYNQPQHF
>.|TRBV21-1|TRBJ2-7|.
TGTGCCAGCAGCAAGAGGGGGACCCCTACCTACGAGCAGTACTTC
CASSKRGTPTYEQYF
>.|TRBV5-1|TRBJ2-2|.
TGCGCCAGCAGCAACCTGGGCCCCGGGGAGCTGTTTTTT
CASSNLGPGELFF
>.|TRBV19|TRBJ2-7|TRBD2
TGTGCCAGTAGTGGAGGAGCGGGAGTCCACTATGAGCAGTACTTC
CASSGGAGVHYEQYF
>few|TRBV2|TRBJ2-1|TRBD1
TGTGCCAGCAAGTTCGGAACAGGGGGAGAATACAATGAGCAGTTCTTC
CASKFGTGGEYNEQFF
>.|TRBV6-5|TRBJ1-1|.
TGTGCCAGCAGTACCTCACAGTCTGGTACTGAAGCTTTCTTT
CASSTSQSGTEAFF
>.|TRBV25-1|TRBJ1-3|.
TGTGCCAGCAGTCAGGGTAGCTCTGGAAACACCATATATTTT
CASSQGSSGNTIYF
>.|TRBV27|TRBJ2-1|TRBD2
TGTGCCAGCAGTTTATCTAGCGGGGGTGGCGGTGAGCAGTTCTTC
CASSLSSGGGGEQFF
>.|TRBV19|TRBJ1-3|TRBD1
TGTGCCAGTAGTACGTACACCGGGACAGGGGGCTCTGGAAACACCATATATTTT
CASSTYTGTGGSGNTIYF
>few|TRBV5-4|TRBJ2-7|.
TGTGCCAGCAGCGGGGGGACAGCTACTATCTACGAGCAGTACTTC
CASSGGTATIYEQYF
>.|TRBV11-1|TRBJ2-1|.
TGTGCCAGCAGCCCAGGGTACAATGAGCAGTTCTTC
CASSPGYNEQFF
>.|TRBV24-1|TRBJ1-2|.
TGTGCCACCAGTGAAGCAGACAGGCCTGAGCTTGGCTACACCTTC
CATSEADRPELGYTF
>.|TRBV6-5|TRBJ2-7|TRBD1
TGTGCCACCCACAGGGGCGAGAACTCCTACGAGCAGTACTTC
CATHRGENSYEQYF
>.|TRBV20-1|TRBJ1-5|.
TGCAGTGCTAGTGGAAGGGGCGGCAATCAGCCCCAGCATTTT
CSASGRGGNQPQHF
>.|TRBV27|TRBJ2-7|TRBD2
TGTGCCAGCAGTGGGACTAGCGGCTCCTACGAGCAGTACTTC
CASSGTSGSYEQYF
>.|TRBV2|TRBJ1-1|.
TGTGCCAGCAGTGAAGCGCTTCGGGTGAACACTGAAGCTTTCTTT
CASSEALRVNTEAFF
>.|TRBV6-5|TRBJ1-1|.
TGTGCCAGCAGTTACTCGACGGGGTTGAACACTGAAGCTTTCTTT
CASSYSTGLNTEAFF
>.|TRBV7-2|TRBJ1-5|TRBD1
TGTGCCAGCAGCTTAGCTGGGACAGGGAATAGTCAGCCCCAGCATTTT
CASSLAGTGNSQPQHF
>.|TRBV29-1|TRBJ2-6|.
TGCAGCGTCGCAGCAGGGTCTGGGGCCAACGTCCTGACTTTC
CSVAAGSGANVLTF
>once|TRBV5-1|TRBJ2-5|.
TGCGCCAGCAGCCCAGTATCTAGGAAAGAGACCCAGTACTTC
CASSPVSRKETQYF
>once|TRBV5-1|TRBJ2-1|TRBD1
TGCGCCAGCAGCTCCCTGCCGGGACAGGGGAATGAGCAGTTCTTC
CASSSLPGQGNEQFF
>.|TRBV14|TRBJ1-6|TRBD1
TGTGCCAGCAGCCAGGAGACAGGGCCCCTCCACTTT
CASSQETGPLHF
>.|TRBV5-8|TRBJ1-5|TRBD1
TGTGCCAGCAGCCGACAGGGCCATCAGCCCCAGCATTTT
CASSRQGHQPQHF
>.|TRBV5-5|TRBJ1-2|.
TGTGCCAGCAGCTTAGTACAGGGTGAGGCCTATGGCTACACCTTC
CASSLVQGEAYGYTF
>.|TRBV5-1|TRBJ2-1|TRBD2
TGCGCCAGCAGCTTGAATACCGGGGGGAATGAGCAGTTCTTC
CASSLNTGGNEQFF
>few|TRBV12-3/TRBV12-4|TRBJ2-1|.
TGTGCCAGCAGTTTACAGTCGTATGAGCAGTTCTTC
CASSLQSYEQFF
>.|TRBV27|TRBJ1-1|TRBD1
TGTGCCAGCAGAACAGGGGGTAGTACTGAAGCTTTCTTT
CASRTGGSTEAFF
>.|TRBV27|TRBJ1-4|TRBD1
TGTGCCAGCAGTCATAGACAGGGTTCAGAAAAACTGTTTTTT
CASSHRQGSEKLFF
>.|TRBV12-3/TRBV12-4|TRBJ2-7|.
TGTGCCAGCAGCCGGGGATGGAGCTACGAGCAGTACTTC
CASSRGWSYEQYF
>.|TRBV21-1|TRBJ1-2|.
TGTGCCAGCAGCAAAAGATTTAATGGACAGGGCGACGTGGTGCGGGGCTACACCTTC
CASSKRFNGQGDVVRGYTF
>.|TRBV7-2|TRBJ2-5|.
TGTGCCAGCAGCTTTACTGGAGCTTTAGAGACCCAGTACTTC
CASSFTGALETQYF
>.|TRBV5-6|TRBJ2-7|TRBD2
TGTGCCAGCAGCTTACTAGCGGGAGTCTTGGAGCAGTACTTC
CASSLLAGVLEQYF
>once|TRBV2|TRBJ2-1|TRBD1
TGTGCCAGCAGTGGGGGGACAGCTAATGAGCAGTTCTTC
CASSGGTANEQFF
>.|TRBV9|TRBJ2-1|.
TGTGCCAGCAGCCTCCGTCTTGACTACTCCCATGAGCAGTTCTTC
CASSLRLDYSHEQFF
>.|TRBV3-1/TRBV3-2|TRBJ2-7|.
TGTGCCAGCAGCCAAGGGCTAGCCGGTCGCGAGCAGTACTTC
CASSQGLAGREQYF
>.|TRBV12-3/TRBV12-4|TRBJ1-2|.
TGTGCCAGCAGTGGACACAGGGGCTACACCTTC
CASSGHRGYTF
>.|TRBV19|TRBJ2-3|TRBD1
TGTGCCAGTAGTAACCGGGACAGAGGCACAGATACGCAGTATTTT
CASSNRDRGTDTQYF
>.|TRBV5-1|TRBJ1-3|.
TGCGCCAGCAGCTTGGCAGCGTCTGGAAACACCATATATTTT
CASSLAASGNTIYF
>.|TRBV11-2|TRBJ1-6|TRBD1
TGTGCCAGCAGCTTAACTCACAGGGGAGTGAATTCACCCCTCCACTTT
CASSLTHRGVNSPLHF
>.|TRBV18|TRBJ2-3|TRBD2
TGTGCCAGCTCACCACCGATTAGCGGGTCCCGTCGGGATACGCAGTATTTT
CASSPPISGSRRDTQYF
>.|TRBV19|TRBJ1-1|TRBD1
TGTGCCAGTAGTATAGGAACCAGGGGGTTTAACACTGAAGCTTTCTTT
CASSIGTRGFNTEAFF
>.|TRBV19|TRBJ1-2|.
TGTGCCAGTAGTATGGGGGGGTACTATGGCTACACCTTC
CASSMGGYYGYTF
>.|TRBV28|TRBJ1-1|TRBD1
TGTGCCAGCAGTTTAGAGACAGGGGAGAATACTGAAGCTTTCTTT
CASSLETGENTEAFF
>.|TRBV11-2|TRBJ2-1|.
TGTGCCAGCAGCTCCCCCCGGGAGAACAACAATGAGCAGTTCTTC
CASSSPRENNNEQFF
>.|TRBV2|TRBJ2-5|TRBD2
TGTGCCAGCACGACTAGCGGGCCGGCGCAGGCGACCCAGTACTTC
CASTTSGPAQATQYF
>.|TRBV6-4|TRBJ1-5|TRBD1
TGTGCCAGCAGTGACACAGGGGGCGCTCAGCCCCAGCATTTT
CASSDTGGAQPQHF